What follows are 15 T cell receptor beta chains derived from one specimen sequenced in a study of T cells in Graves' hyperthyroidism and ophthalmopathy. RNA transcripts were the template for amplifying TCR beta CDR3 regions. The primer set for the first-round RT-PCR of the TCR CDR3 was HTBI. TCRdb reprocessed the multiplex PCR reads with MiXCR, giving one entry per CDR3 protein. The sample lists over 550,000 distinct CDR3 sequences; approximately 15% were seen once. Sequencing used blood. The receptors come from a woman aged 18-29 years with Graves' hyperthyroidism.

For this clonotype: A single base separates this from a much larger clone, so it may be a read error. The V and J genes are TRBV24-1 and TRBJ1-4, with D unclear. The germline V and J ends were trimmed by 4 bases and 8 bases, with 10 bases remaining between them. The germline CDR1 and CDR2 sequences are KGHDR and SFDVKD. The CDR3 has 13 residues. The CDR3 here is CATSEHRSEKLFF. DNA of the CDR3: TGTGCCACCAGTGAGCATCGAAGCGAAAAACTGTTTTTT.

This chain connects TRBV4-3 to TRBJ2-7; D tentatively fits TRBD1 or TRBD2 (5 bases each). V was clipped by 5 bases and J by 6 bases, with 14 bases between them. The CDR3 covers 13 residues. Germline V lookup: CDR1 LGHNA, CDR2 YSLEER. DNA of the CDR3: TGCGCCAGCAGCTCGACTCCCGGGGCCGAGCAGTACTTC. This sequence encodes CASSSTPGAEQYF.

This clonotype was recorded many times. The rearrangement links TRBV7-2 to TRBJ1-1; weak D call: TRBD1 (5 bases). Germline lookup yields CDR1 SGHTA and CDR2 FQGNSA. The CDR3 spans 15 residues. Deletions cut 5 bases from V and 0 bases from J, with 13 bases between. For the CDR3, the DNA is TGTGCCAGCAGCGCGCGACAGATGCTGAACACTGAAGCTTTCTTT. Protein product: CASSARQMLNTEAFF.

This clonotype was detected ten times or more. The J gene is TRBJ2-4, the V gene TRBV11-2; D is possibly TRBD1 (6 bases). V was pared by 0 bases and J by 8 bases, with 17 bases between. The germline V gene encodes CDR1 SGHAT and CDR2 FQNNGV. The CDR3 is 16 residues long. In DNA form, the CDR3 reads TGTGCCAGCAGCTTAGATCGTTGGCAGGGGATGCACATTCAGTACTTC. It translates to CASSLDRWQGMHIQYF.

This clonotype was observed at least ten times. The chain is built from TRBV3-1 and TRBJ2-1; 11 nucleotides line up with TRBD2. The length of the CDR3 is 15 residues. CDR1 and CDR2 (germline): LGHDT, YNNKEL (reference sequence). After removal of 4 bases from V and 5 bases from J, the junction contained 4 bases not matched to a gene. This chain's CDR3 is CASSRGGLADNEQFF. The DNA of the CDR3 is TGTGCCAGCAGCCGAGGGGGACTAGCGGACAATGAGCAGTTCTTC.

This clonotype was picked up many times. The CDR3 loop reads CASSSLLFNEKLFF. The CDR3 region has the DNA TGTGCCAGCAGCTCCCTGCTGTTTAATGAAAAACTGTTTTTT. The genes are TRBV7-2 and TRBJ1-4, with D hard to call. Between the trimmed V and J ends, which lost 4 bases and 4 bases, there was a span of 10 bases. The CDR3 extends over 14 amino acids. CDR1 is SGHTA and CDR2 is FQGNSA in the germline V gene.

This clonotype was recorded at least ten times. This chain links TRBV30 with TRBJ2-7; D may match TRBD1 or TRBD2 (5 bases each). CDR1 is GTSNPN, CDR2 SVGIG, per germline (reference sequence). The CDR3 is 14 residues long. Trimming removed 0 bases from V and 4 bases from J, with 13 bases in between. The CDR3 DNA is TGTGCCTGGAGTGTAGTAGCAGGGAGATACGAGCAGTACTTC. Its protein is CAWSVVAGRYEQYF. Drawing the rest from reference TRBV30 and TRBJ2-7, the complete variable domain is SQTIHQWPATLVQPVGSPLSLECTVEGTSNPNLYWYRQAAGRGLQLLFYSVGIGQISSEVPQNLSASRPQDRQFILSSKKLLLSDSGFYLCAWSVVAGRYEQYFGPGTRLTVT.

This clonotype was picked up many times. This chain uses TRBV11-3 with TRBJ2-1, with D perhaps TRBD1 (5 bases). Germline CDR1 SGHNT, CDR2 YENEEA. V was clipped by 5 bases and J by 4 bases, with 15 bases between them. The CDR3 contains 15 residues. CDR3 amino acids: CASSAGHIFYNEQFF. CDR3 bases: TGTGCCAGCAGCGCCGGACACATTTTTTACAATGAGCAGTTCTTC.

This clonotype occurred many times. The rearrangement uses TRBV24-1 and TRBJ2-1; D might be TRBD2 (6 bases). With 5 bases removed from V and 7 bases from J, the gap between germline ends came to 17 bases. There are 15 residues in the CDR3. Per the germline V gene, CDR1 is KGHDR and CDR2 is SFDVKD. The CDR3, as DNA: TGTGCCACCAGTGCGAGTAAGGCTAGCGAGAATGAGCAGTTCTTC. It specifies CATSASKASENEQFF.

This clonotype showed up many times. The gene calls are TRBV24-1 and TRBJ1-1; D may be TRBD1 (5 bases). V shed 2 bases and J shed 1 base, with 7 bases lying between them. CDR3 length: 14 amino acids. In germline, CDR1 is KGHDR, CDR2 SFDVKD. The CDR3 region has the DNA TGTGCCACCAGTGATTCGGGGCGGAACACTGAAGCTTTCTTT. It translates to CATSDSGRNTEAFF.

This clonotype was seen a few times. The rearrangement uses TRBV24-1 and TRBJ1-6; a weak D match, TRBD1 (5 bases). This CDR3 contains 14 residues. Between the trimmed V and J ends, which lost 7 bases and 5 bases, there was a span of 11 bases. In germline, CDR1 is KGHDR, CDR2 SFDVKD. The CDR3 is CATRPGRDNSPLHF. In DNA form, the CDR3 reads TGTGCCACCAGACCGGGACGGGATAATTCACCCCTCCACTTT.

This clonotype came up many times. The chain links TRBV27 to TRBJ2-1; no reliable D call. V lost 9 bases to trimming and J lost 6 bases, with 15 bases between them. Germline V gives CDR1 MNHEY, CDR2 SMNVEV (reference sequence). There are 13 residues in the CDR3. The CDR3 coding sequence is TGTGCCAGTTTTTCTACAGCCCTCAATGAGCAGTTCTTC. Translation gives CASFSTALNEQFF.

This clonotype was seen more than once but under ten times. The V call is TRBV12-5, the J call TRBJ2-2; D unclear. The V and J ends lost 2 bases and 7 bases respectively, with 14 bases between them. Per the germline V gene, CDR1 is LGHNT and CDR2 is FRNRAP. This CDR3 contains 15 residues. The CDR3 protein is CASGLPRTGFGELFF. The CDR3 DNA is TGTGCTAGTGGTTTGCCTCGGACCGGGTTCGGGGAGCTGTTTTTT.

There are a few counts of this clonotype. V usage is TRBV6-1 and J usage is TRBJ2-2; the match to TRBD1 covers 7 bases. After removal of 4 bases from V and 4 bases from J, the junction contained 6 bases not matched to a gene. The CDR3 spans 15 residues. Germline V gene data show CDR1 as MNHNS and CDR2 as SASEGT. The CDR3 here is CASSGRDSPTGELFF. The CDR3 DNA is TGTGCCAGCAGTGGCCGGGACAGCCCCACCGGGGAGCTGTTTTTT.

This clonotype occurred many times. The gene calls are TRBV11-1 and TRBJ2-5; D gene unclear. CDR3 length: 15 amino acids. Per germline, CDR1 SGHAT and CDR2 FQDESV (reference sequence). The V end lost 4 bases, the J end lost 4 bases, and 16 bases lay between the germline ends. The CDR3 nucleotides read TGTGCCAGCAGCTCTACCATAGGGAAGAGAGAGACCCAGTACTTC. Translation gives CASSSTIGKRETQYF.